These 25 T cell receptor beta chains were sequenced from one sample in a study of T cell responses to AZD1222 COVID-19 vaccine. Assay used: immunoSEQ multiplex PCR; TCRdb lists only in-frame clones, some missing. The table includes about 150,000 clones, about 91% detected once. Material: peripheral blood, obtained on day 0 of AZD1222 vaccination. These TCRs come from an adult in good health.

V and J are TRBV11-1 and TRBJ2-5; D gene ambiguous. The CDR3 contains 12 residues. V was trimmed by 4 bases and J by 4 bases, leaving 7 bases between them. Germline CDR1 is SGHAT and CDR2 is FQDESV (reference sequence). The DNA of the CDR3 is TGTGCCAGCAGCTCCCTCCTAGAGACCCAGTACTTC. Encoded protein: CASSSLLETQYF.

The chain has TRBV5-1 and TRBJ2-3; 14 nucleotides agree with TRBD2. The trim removed 0 bases at V and 4 bases at J, leaving 7 bases unmatched. Germline assignment: CDR1 SGHRS and CDR2 YFSETQ. This CDR3 region has 18 residues. CDR3 loop: CASSLVGLAGAGADTQYF. The CDR3 DNA follows: TGCGCCAGCAGCTTGGTGGGACTAGCGGGAGCAGGGGCAGATACGCAGTATTTT.

The chain is built from TRBV30 and TRBJ1-2, with 7 nucleotides matching TRBD1. Looked up from germline, CDR1 is GTSNPN and CDR2 is SVGIG (reference sequence). This CDR3 is 13 amino acids long. The J segment lost 10 bases and the V segment lost 2 bases, leaving 10 bases of the junction unmatched. CDR3 protein: CAWSPFDRVLYTF. Written as DNA, the CDR3 is TGTGCCTGGAGTCCGTTTGACAGGGTACTCTACACCTTC.

This chain connects TRBV27 to TRBJ2-7; D is unresolved. The V and J ends lost 6 bases and 0 bases respectively, with 15 bases between them. The CDR3 spans 15 residues. The germline gives CDR1 MNHEY, CDR2 SMNVEV (reference sequence). The DNA of the CDR3 is TGTGCCAGCAGCCCCGTCGCTAACTACTCCTACGAGCAGTACTTC. Its translation is CASSPVANYSYEQYF.

Only one count was recorded for this clone. The rearrangement joins TRBV4-3 to TRBJ1-2; TRBD1 might be the D (5 bases). This CDR3 region has 14 residues. Looked up from germline, CDR1 is LGHNA and CDR2 is YSLEER. Trimming left V 0 bases short and J 5 bases short, with 10 bases between. Here the CDR3 DNA reads TGCGCCAGCAGCCAAGATCGAGGGGCGTATGGCTACACCTTC. Encoded protein: CASSQDRGAYGYTF.

The CDR3 nucleotides read TGCGCCAGCAGCTTGGCAGGGAGCCCCTACGAGCAGTACTTC. Translated, it gives CASSLAGSPYEQYF. The rearrangement links TRBV5-1 to TRBJ2-7; D may be TRBD1 or TRBD2 (5 bases each). CDR1 is SGHRS, CDR2 YFSETQ, per germline. The CDR3 covers 14 residues. V lost 0 bases, J lost 2 bases, and 9 bases lay in between.

The chain has TRBV2 and TRBJ2-7, with D possibly being TRBD1 (7 bases). Per germline, CDR1 SNHLY and CDR2 FYNNEI. CDR3 length: 14 amino acids. V was clipped by 7 bases and J by 7 bases, with 20 bases between them. The CDR3 protein is CASKAQGPEGEQYF. The CDR3 coding sequence is TGTGCCAGCAAGGCACAGGGGCCGGAGGGGGAGCAGTACTTC.

This sequence joins TRBV5-8 and TRBJ1-5, with D possibly matching TRBD1 (6 bases). Trimming removed 0 bases at V and 6 bases at J, with 13 bases between. This CDR3 region has 15 residues. Germline V CDR1 and CDR2: SGHTS, YDEGEE. The CDR3 protein is CASSLGRGAGQPQHF. CDR3 DNA sequence: TGTGCCAGCAGCTTGGGTAGGGGGGCTGGTCAGCCCCAGCATTTT.

V gene TRBV19 combines with J gene TRBJ2-5; tentatively, D is TRBD1 (6 bases). Germline lookup yields CDR1 LNHDA and CDR2 SQIVND (reference sequence). The CDR3 covers 14 residues. Trimming removed 1 base at V and 5 bases at J, with 11 bases between. The CDR3, as DNA: TGTGCCAGTAGTATAGGAGGGGGAGCGGAGACCCAGTACTTC. Translating gives CASSIGGGAETQYF.

This chain links TRBV29-1 with TRBJ2-6, with D perhaps matching TRBD1 (6 bases). Germline V gene lookup returns CDR1 SQVTM and CDR2 ANQGSEA. V lost 4 bases and J 0 bases, leaving 16 bases between the germline ends. CDR3 length: 17 residues. CDR3 loop: CSVVGGAGVSGANVLTF. The CDR3 bases are TGCAGCGTTGTAGGTGGAGCAGGGGTCTCTGGGGCCAACGTCCTGACTTTC.

The genes are TRBV19 and TRBJ1-2; D is possibly TRBD1 (5 bases). V lost 7 bases and J lost 3, with 15 bases in between. CDR3 length: 14 amino acids. In germline, CDR1 is LNHDA, CDR2 SQIVND (reference sequence). DNA for the CDR3: TGTGCCAGTACTATGGGGGGATCGGACTATGGCTACACCTTC. Protein product: CASTMGGSDYGYTF.

This clone was picked up a small number of times. The chain carries TRBV11-2 and TRBJ2-1, with 8 positions matching TRBD1. The ends lost 4 bases at V and 9 bases at J; junction bases unmatched: 2. CDR3 length: 12 amino acids. CDR1 SGHAT and CDR2 FQNNGV come from the germline V gene. Here the CDR3 DNA reads TGTGCCAGCAGCTGGACAGGGACTGAGCAGTTCTTC. Translating it yields CASSWTGTEQFF.

The genes are TRBV7-2 and TRBJ2-1; possible D gene TRBD2, 6 bases. The V gene lost 3 bases and the J gene lost 4 bases, with 10 bases spanning the gap. Germline lookup yields CDR1 SGHTA and CDR2 FQGNSA. There are 14 residues in the CDR3. The CDR3 spells CASSLVREYNEQFF. CDR3 bases: TGTGCCAGCAGCTTGGTACGGGAGTACAATGAGCAGTTCTTC.

The J gene is TRBJ1-2, the V gene TRBV19; possible D gene TRBD1, 5 bases. This CDR3 has 12 residues. The V and J ends lost 6 bases and 7 bases respectively, with 12 bases between them. CDR1 and CDR2 from the germline V gene are LNHDA and SQIVND (reference sequence). The CDR3 region has the DNA TGTGCCAGTAGACGGGGGGATACTGGCTACACCTTC. This sequence encodes CASRRGDTGYTF.

The rearrangement uses TRBV18 and TRBJ2-3, with a tentative D call TRBD2 (7 bases). Looked up from germline, CDR1 is KGHSH and CDR2 is LQKENI. The CDR3 has 17 residues. V was clipped by 2 bases and J by 5 bases, with 20 bases between them. The CDR3 loop reads CASSPIHQGGGLDTQYF. DNA for the CDR3: TGTGCCAGCTCACCAATCCACCAAGGGGGGGGTCTAGATACGCAGTATTTT. Based on the CDR3 plus reference TRBV18 and TRBJ2-3, the full variable domain is NAGVMQNPRHLVRRRGQEARLRCSPMKGHSHVYWYRQLPEEGLKFMVYLQKENIIDESGMPKERFSAEFPKEGPSILRIQQVVRGDSAAYFCASSPIHQGGGLDTQYFGPGTRLTVL.

The chain couples TRBV7-9 to TRBJ1-4, with 9 nucleotides matching TRBD1. Trimming took 5 bases from V and 8 from J; bases not matched to a gene: 12. CDR3 length: 16 amino acids. The germline V gene encodes CDR1 SEHNR and CDR2 FQNEAQ (reference sequence). The CDR3 nucleotides are TGTGCCAGCAGCCCGAGATCCGGGACAGGGTACGAAAAACTGTTTTTT. It encodes CASSPRSGTGYEKLFF.

In DNA form, the CDR3 reads TGTGCCACCAGTGATTTCGGAGGTCCTCCTTCCAATGAGCAGTTCTTC. Amino acid sequence: CATSDFGGPPSNEQFF. The gene calls are TRBV24-1 and TRBJ2-1; maybe TRBD2 (5 bases). CDR3 length equals 16 residues. Trimming removed 1 base at V and 6 bases at J, with 15 bases between. From germline, CDR1 is KGHDR and CDR2 SFDVKD.

J is TRBJ1-5 and V is TRBV18; 8 positions agree with TRBD1. Germline CDR1 reads KGHSH; CDR2 reads LQKENI. V was clipped by 5 bases and J by 4 bases; unmatched bases: 7. The CDR3 is 15 amino acids. Written as DNA, the CDR3 is TGTGCCAGCTCAACACTAGACAGGGGAAATCAGCCCCAGCATTTT. It encodes CASSTLDRGNQPQHF. Using reference TRBV18 and TRBJ1-5 for the parts outside the CDR3, the full variable domain is NAGVMQNPRHLVRRRGQEARLRCSPMKGHSHVYWYRQLPEEGLKFMVYLQKENIIDESGMPKERFSAEFPKEGPSILRIQQVVRGDSAAYFCASSTLDRGNQPQHFGDGTRLSIL.

The V call is TRBV10-3, the J call TRBJ1-1; TRBD1 might be the D (5 bases). CDR1 and CDR2 (germline): ENHRY, SYGVKD. There are 14 residues in the CDR3. V was shortened by 2 bases and J by 3 bases, with 10 bases between the two germline ends. This chain's CDR3 is CAISERGGDTEAFF. The CDR3 DNA reads as TGTGCCATCAGTGAGCGGGGGGGAGACACTGAAGCTTTCTTT.

The DNA for the CDR3 is TGTGCCAGCCTACCTAGCGGATCTTACAATGAGCAGTTCTTC. Amino acids: CASLPSGSYNEQFF. The gene calls are TRBV28 and TRBJ2-1; 7 bases agree with TRBD2. The ends lost 8 bases at V and 4 bases at J; junction bases unmatched: 8. CDR1 is MDHEN, CDR2 SYDVKM, per germline. The CDR3 has 14 residues.

J is TRBJ1-1 and V is TRBV5-4; D may be TRBD1 (5 bases). Trimming cost V 5 bases and J 3 bases, with 11 bases left between them. CDR1 and CDR2 (germline): SGHNT, YYREEE (reference sequence). The CDR3 loop spans 13 amino acids. The CDR3 reads CASRGGEDTEAFF. The CDR3 region has the DNA TGTGCCAGCAGAGGAGGGGAAGACACTGAAGCTTTCTTT.

The chain couples TRBV11-2 to TRBJ2-7; either TRBD1 or TRBD2 may supply D (6 bases each). Between the trimmed V and J ends, which lost 7 bases and 3 bases, there was a span of 16 bases. The CDR3 spans 14 residues. Looked up from germline, CDR1 is SGHAT and CDR2 is FQNNGV. The CDR3 sequence is CASTPGAGNYEQYF. The CDR3 coding sequence is TGTGCCAGCACCCCAGGGGCGGGAAACTACGAGCAGTACTTC.

The chain employs TRBV19 and TRBJ2-1, with 8 bases aligning to TRBD2. With 4 bases clipped from V and 7 bases from J, the junction kept 9 bases outside the gene matches. Germline CDR1 is LNHDA and CDR2 is SQIVND (reference sequence). The CDR3 covers 15 residues. CDR3 sequence: CASSTGRGGGNEQFF. The CDR3 coding sequence is TGTGCCAGTAGTACCGGGAGGGGCGGGGGAAATGAGCAGTTCTTC.

This chain joins TRBV19 and TRBJ2-2; a weak D match, TRBD1 (5 bases). The germline V gene encodes CDR1 LNHDA and CDR2 SQIVND (reference sequence). This CDR3 contains 14 residues. Trimming took off 5 bases at V and 6 bases at J, with 13 bases between the two ends. Here the CDR3 reads CASSPTTGSGELFF. The CDR3 region has the DNA TGTGCCAGTAGTCCGACAACAGGTTCCGGGGAGCTGTTTTTT.

The chain carries TRBV6-5 and TRBJ1-1, with D unclear. CDR1 and CDR2 (germline): MNHEY, SVGAGI. V was clipped by 1 base and J by 3 bases, with 12 bases between them. The CDR3 is 15 amino acids. CDR3 DNA sequence: TGTGCCAGCAGTTACTTCAAGGTAGTTGACACTGAAGCTTTCTTT. It encodes CASSYFKVVDTEAFF.